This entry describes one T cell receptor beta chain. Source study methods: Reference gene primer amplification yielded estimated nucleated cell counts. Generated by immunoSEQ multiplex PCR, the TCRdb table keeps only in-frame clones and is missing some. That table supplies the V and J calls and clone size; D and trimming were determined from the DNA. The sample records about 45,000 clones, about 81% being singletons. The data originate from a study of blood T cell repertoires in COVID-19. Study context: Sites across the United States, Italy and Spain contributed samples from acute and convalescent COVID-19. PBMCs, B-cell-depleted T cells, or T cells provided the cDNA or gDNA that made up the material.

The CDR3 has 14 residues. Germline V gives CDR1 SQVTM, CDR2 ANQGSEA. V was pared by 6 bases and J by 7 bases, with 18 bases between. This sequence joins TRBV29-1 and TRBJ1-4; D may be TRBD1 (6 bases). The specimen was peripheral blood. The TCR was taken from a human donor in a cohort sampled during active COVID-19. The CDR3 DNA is TGCAGCGTGGGTATACAGGGAAGCTTTGAAAAACTGTTTTTT. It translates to CSVGIQGSFEKLFF.